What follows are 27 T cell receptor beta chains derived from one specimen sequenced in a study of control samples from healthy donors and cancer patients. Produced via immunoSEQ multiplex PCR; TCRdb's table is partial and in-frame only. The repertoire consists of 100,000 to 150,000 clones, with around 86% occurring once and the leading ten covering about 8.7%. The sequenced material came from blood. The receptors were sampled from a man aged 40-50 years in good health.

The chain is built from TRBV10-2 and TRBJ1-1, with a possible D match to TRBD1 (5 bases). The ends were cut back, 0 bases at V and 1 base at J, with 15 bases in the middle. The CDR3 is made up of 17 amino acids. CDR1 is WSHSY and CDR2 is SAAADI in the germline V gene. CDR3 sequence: CASSESIAGVRNTEAFF. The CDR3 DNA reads TGCGCCAGCAGTGAGTCGATTGCGGGGGTGAGGAACACTGAAGCTTTCTTT.

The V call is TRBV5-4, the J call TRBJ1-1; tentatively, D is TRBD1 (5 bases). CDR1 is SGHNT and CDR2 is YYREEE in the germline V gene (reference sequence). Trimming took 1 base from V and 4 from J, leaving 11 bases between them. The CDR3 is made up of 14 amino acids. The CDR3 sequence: CASSLKGRATEAFF. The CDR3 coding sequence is TGTGCCAGCAGCTTGAAGGGGCGGGCCACTGAAGCTTTCTTT.

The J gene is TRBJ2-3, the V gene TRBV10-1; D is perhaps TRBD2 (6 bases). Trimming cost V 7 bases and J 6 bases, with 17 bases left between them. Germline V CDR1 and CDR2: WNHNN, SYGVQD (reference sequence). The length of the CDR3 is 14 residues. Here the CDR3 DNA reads TGCGCCAGCACGGAGCCCCCAGGGAGGGATACGCAGTATTTT. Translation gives CASTEPPGRDTQYF.

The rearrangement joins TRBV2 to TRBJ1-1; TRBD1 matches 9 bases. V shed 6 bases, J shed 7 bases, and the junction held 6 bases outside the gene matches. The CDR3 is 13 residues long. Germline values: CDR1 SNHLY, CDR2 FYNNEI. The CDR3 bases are TGTGCCAGCAGCCCTACAGGGGGCCATGAAGCTTTCTTT. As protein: CASSPTGGHEAFF.

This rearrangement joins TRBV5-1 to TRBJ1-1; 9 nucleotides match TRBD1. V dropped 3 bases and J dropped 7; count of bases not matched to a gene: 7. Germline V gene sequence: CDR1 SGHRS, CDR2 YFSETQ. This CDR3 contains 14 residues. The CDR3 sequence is CASSSNRGHDEAFF. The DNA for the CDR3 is TGCGCCAGCAGCTCGAACAGGGGGCATGATGAAGCTTTCTTT.

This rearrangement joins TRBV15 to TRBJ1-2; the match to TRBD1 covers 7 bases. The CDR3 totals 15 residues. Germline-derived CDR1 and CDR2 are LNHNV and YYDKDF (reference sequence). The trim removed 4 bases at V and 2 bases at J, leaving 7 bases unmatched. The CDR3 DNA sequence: TGTGCCACCAGCATGACAGGGATCTTAAACTATGGCTACACCTTC. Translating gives CATSMTGILNYGYTF.

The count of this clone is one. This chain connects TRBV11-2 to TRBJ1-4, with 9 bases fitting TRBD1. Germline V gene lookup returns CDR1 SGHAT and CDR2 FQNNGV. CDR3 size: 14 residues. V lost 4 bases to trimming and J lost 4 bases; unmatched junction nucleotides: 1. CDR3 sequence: CASSSGQGNEKLFF. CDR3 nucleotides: TGTGCCAGCAGCTCGGGACAGGGTAATGAAAAACTGTTTTTT.

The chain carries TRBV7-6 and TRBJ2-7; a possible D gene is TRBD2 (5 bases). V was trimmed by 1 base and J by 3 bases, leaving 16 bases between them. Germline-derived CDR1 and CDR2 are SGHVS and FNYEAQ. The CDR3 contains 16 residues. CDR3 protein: CASSLVGVGRDYEQYF. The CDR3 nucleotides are TGTGCCAGCAGCTTAGTCGGCGTTGGGAGAGACTACGAGCAGTACTTC.

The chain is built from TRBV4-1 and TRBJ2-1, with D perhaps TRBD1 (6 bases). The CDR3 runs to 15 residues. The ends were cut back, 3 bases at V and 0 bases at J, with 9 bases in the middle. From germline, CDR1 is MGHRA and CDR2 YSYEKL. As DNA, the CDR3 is TGCGCCAGCAGCCAGGAGACAGGCTCCTACAATGAGCAGTTCTTC. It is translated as CASSQETGSYNEQFF.

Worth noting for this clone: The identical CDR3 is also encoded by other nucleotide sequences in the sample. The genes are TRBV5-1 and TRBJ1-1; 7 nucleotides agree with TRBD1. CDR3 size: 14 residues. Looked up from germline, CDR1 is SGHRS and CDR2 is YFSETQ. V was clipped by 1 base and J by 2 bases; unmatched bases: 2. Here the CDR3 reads CASSLQGGNTEAFF. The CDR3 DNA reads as TGCGCCAGCAGCTTGCAGGGGGGCAACACTGAAGCTTTCTTT.

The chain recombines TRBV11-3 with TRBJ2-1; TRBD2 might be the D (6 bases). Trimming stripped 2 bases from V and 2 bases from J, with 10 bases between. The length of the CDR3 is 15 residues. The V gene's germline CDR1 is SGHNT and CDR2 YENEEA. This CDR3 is CASSLRLAAYNEQFF. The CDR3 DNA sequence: TGTGCCAGCAGCTTAAGATTAGCGGCCTACAATGAGCAGTTCTTC.

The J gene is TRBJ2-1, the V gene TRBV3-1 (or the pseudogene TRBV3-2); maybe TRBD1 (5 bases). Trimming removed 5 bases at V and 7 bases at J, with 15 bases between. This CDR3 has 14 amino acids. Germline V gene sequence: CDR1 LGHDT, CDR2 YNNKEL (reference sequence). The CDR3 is CASSKQVAGNEQFF. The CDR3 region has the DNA TGTGCCAGCAGCAAACAGGTAGCAGGGAATGAGCAGTTCTTC.

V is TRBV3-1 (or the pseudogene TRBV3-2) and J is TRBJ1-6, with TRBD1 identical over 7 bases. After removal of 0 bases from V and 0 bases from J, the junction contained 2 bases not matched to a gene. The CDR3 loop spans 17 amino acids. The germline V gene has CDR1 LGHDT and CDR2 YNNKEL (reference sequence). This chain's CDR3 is CASSQETGSSYNSPLHF. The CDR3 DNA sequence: TGTGCCAGCAGCCAAGAGACAGGGAGCTCCTATAATTCACCCCTCCACTTT.

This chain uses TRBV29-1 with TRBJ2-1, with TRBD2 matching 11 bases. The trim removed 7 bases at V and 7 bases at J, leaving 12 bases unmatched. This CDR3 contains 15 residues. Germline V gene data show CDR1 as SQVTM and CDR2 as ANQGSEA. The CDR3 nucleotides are TGCAGCGCCCCTAGCGGGGGGTACACCGGGAATGAGCAGTTCTTC. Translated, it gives CSAPSGGYTGNEQFF.

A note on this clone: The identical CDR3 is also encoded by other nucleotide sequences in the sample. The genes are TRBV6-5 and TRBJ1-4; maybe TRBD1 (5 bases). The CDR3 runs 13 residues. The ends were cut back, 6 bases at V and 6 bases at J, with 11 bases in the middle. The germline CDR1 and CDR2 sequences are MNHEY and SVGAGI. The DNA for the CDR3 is TGTGCCAGCAGCAGGGATCCCGATGAAAAACTGTTTTTT. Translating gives CASSRDPDEKLFF.

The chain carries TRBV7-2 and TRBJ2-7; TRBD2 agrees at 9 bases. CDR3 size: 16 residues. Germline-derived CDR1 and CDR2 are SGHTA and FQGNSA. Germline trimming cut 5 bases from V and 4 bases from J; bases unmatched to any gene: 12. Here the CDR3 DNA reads TGTGCCAGCAGCCTAACGCCGGCGGGGGGGATATACGAGCAGTACTTC. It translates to CASSLTPAGGIYEQYF.

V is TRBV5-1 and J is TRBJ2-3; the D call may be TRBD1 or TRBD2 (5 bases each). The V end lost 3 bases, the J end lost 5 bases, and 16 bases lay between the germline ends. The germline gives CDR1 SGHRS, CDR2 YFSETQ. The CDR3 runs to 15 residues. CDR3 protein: CASSSLGGFGDTQYF. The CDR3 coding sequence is TGCGCCAGCAGCTCCCTTGGGGGATTTGGAGATACGCAGTATTTT. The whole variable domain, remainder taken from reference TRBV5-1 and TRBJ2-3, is KAGVTQTPRYLIKTRGQQVTLSCSPISGHRSVSWYQQTPGQGLQFLFEYFSETQRNKGNFPGRFSGRQFSNSRSEMNVSTLELGDSALYLCASSSLGGFGDTQYFGPGTRLTVL.

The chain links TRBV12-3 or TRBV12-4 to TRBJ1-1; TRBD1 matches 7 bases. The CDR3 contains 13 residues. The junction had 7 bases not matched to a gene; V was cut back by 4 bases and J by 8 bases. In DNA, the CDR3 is TGTGCCAGCAGTTCATTCAGGGGGGCCGAAGCTTTCTTT. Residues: CASSSFRGAEAFF.

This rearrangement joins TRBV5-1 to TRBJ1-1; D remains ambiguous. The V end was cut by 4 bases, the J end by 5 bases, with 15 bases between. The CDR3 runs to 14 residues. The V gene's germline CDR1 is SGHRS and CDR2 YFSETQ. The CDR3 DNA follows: TGCGCCAGCAGCCGTCCCGGTGGTAGAACTGAAGCTTTCTTT. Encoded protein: CASSRPGGRTEAFF.

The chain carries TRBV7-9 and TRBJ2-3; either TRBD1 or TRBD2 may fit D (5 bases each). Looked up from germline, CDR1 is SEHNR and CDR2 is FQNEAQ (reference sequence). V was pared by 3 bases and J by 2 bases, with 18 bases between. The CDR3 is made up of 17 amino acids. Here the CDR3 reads CASSLPSGDGLTDTQYF. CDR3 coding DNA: TGTGCCAGCAGCTTGCCCTCCGGGGACGGGCTCACAGATACGCAGTATTTT.

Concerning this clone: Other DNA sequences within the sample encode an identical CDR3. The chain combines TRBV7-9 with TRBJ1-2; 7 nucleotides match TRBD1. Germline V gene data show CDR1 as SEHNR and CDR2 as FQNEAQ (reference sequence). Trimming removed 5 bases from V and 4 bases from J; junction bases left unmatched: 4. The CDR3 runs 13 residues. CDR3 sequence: CASSRTGLYGYTF. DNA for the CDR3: TGTGCCAGCAGCCGGACAGGTCTCTATGGCTACACCTTC. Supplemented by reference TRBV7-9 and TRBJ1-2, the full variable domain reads DTGVSQNPRHKITKRGQNVTFRCDPISEHNRLYWYRQTLGQGPEFLTYFQNEAQLEKSRLLSDRFSAERPKGSFSTLEIQRTEQGDSAMYLCASSRTGLYGYTFGSGTRLTVV.

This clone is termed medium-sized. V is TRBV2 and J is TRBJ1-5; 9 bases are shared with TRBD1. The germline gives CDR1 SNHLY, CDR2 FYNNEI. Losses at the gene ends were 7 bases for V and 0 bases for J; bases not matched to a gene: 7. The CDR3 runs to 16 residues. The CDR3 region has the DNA TGTGCCAGCACCGGGGACAGGGATGGTAGCAATCAGCCCCAGCATTTT. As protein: CASTGDRDGSNQPQHF. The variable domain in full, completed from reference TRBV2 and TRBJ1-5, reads EPEVTQTPSHQVTQMGQEVILRCVPISNHLYFYWYRQILGQKVEFLVSFYNNEISEKSEIFDDQFSVERPDGSNFTLKIRSTKLEDSAMYFCASTGDRDGSNQPQHFGDGTRLSIL.

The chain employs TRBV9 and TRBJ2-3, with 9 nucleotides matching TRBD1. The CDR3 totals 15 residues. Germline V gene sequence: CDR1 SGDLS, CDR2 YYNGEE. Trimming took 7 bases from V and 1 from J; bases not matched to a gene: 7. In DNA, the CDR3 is TGTGCCAGCTCAGGACAGGGGAGGGGCACAGATACGCAGTATTTT. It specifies CASSGQGRGTDTQYF.

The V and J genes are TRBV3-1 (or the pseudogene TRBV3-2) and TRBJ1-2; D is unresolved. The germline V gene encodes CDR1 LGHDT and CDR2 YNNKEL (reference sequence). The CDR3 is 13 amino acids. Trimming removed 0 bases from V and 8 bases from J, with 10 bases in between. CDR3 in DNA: TGTGCCAGCAGCCAAGAGGGGTTTGGCGGCTACACCTTC. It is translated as CASSQEGFGGYTF.

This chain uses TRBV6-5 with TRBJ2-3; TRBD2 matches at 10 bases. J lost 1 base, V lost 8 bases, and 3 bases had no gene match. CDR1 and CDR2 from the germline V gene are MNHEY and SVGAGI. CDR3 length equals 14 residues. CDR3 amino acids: CASGLAGGTDTQYF. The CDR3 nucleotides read TGTGCCAGCGGTCTAGCGGGGGGCACAGATACGCAGTATTTT.

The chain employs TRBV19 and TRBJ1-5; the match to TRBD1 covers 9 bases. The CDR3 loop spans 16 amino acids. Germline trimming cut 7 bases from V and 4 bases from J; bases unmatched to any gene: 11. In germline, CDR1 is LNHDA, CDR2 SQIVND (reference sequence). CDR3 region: CASTTPLGTGNQPQHF. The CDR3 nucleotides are TGTGCCAGTACCACCCCTTTGGGGACAGGGAATCAGCCCCAGCATTTT.

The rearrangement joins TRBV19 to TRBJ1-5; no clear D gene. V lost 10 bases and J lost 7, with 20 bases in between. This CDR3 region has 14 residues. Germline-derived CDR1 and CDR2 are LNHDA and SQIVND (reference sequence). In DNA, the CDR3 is TGTGCCACCAGAATTTGGGTGTCGGTCCAGCCCCAGCATTTT. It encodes CATRIWVSVQPQHF.